One and the same sample provided the 28 T cell receptor beta chains below, sequenced in a study of blood T cells in healthy people across ages. Primed by a sample-barcoded 5' primer and a J-beta primer mix, a second PCR proceeded for about 7 to 11 cycles. TCRdb called the 5' RACE reads again in MiXCR, with one record for every CDR3 protein. The sample shows over a million distinct CDR3 sequences, under 30% of them seen only once. These records were also assigned to another study, of T cells of mothers and their children.

The specimen was blood. All receptors derive from a girl aged 2-10 years in good health.

A few counts support this clonotype. One end of the junction fails to match germline, which may point to a read error. The DNA of the CDR3 is TGTGCCAGCAGCGCCGACTCCCCCTACACTGAAGCTTCCTTT. Translation: CASSADSPYTEASF. This chain connects TRBV25-1 to TRBJ1-1; D is unclear. The CDR3 is made up of 14 amino acids. Looked up from germline, CDR1 is MGHDK and CDR2 is SYGVNS.

This clonotype has a handful of counts. The rearrangement joins TRBV12-3 or TRBV12-4 to TRBJ1-2; D is unresolved. The CDR3 covers 13 residues. V was cut by 6 bases and J by 6 bases, with 14 bases left in between. DNA of the CDR3: TGTGCCAGCAGCCGTCCAGATTCGGATGGCTACACCTTC. This encodes CASSRPDSDGYTF.

This sequence joins TRBV7-2 and TRBJ1-4; 8 bases line up with TRBD1. The CDR3 consists of 14 residues. After removal of 5 bases from V and 8 bases from J, the junction contained 7 bases not matched to a gene. Germline loops: CDR1 SGHTA, CDR2 FQGNSA. The CDR3 DNA reads TGTGCCAGCAGCCTCACAGGGGGAGTCGAAAAACTGTTTTTT. It yields the protein CASSLTGGVEKLFF.

The chain combines TRBV29-1 with TRBJ2-7, with 10 bases lining up with TRBD1. Germline lookup yields CDR1 SQVTM and CDR2 ANQGSEA. The CDR3 length is 13 residues. V lost 7 bases to trimming and J lost 9 bases; unmatched junction nucleotides: 12. This CDR3 is CSAFLGTGDGQYF. CDR3 DNA: TGCAGCGCTTTTCTTGGGACAGGGGACGGGCAGTACTTC.

This clonotype was observed a few times. This chain uses TRBV29-1 with TRBJ2-1; D not resolved. CDR1 is SQVTM and CDR2 is ANQGSEA in the germline V gene. V lost 4 bases, J lost 9 bases, and 13 bases lay in between. The CDR3 is made up of 12 amino acids. The CDR3 reads CSVVVGKSEQFF. The CDR3 DNA sequence: TGCAGCGTTGTTGTAGGGAAGAGTGAGCAGTTCTTC.

This clonotype was detected only a few times. The chain uses TRBV9 and TRBJ1-2; D might be TRBD1 (6 bases). V lost 4 bases to trimming and J lost 8 bases, with 18 bases between them. Germline V lookup: CDR1 SGDLS, CDR2 YYNGEE. CDR3 length: 14 amino acids. CDR3 DNA: TGTGCCAGCAGCCCGAGAGGGGACAATTCCGGCTACACCTTC. Protein sequence: CASSPRGDNSGYTF.

This clonotype was seen a handful of times. V gene TRBV10-3 combines with J gene TRBJ2-1, with D maybe TRBD2 (6 bases). Germline CDR1 and CDR2: ENHRY and SYGVKD. The V end lost 10 bases, the J end lost 1 base, and 20 bases lay between the germline ends. The CDR3 contains 16 residues. The CDR3 region has the DNA TGTGCCACGGGAGCGGGCAACAAACTTTCCTACAATGAGCAGTTCTTC. Translation: CATGAGNKLSYNEQFF.

This clonotype was counted ten times or more. The CDR3 DNA sequence: TGTGCCAGCAGCCCGAGGGACAGCCTCTACGAGCAGTACTTC. This gives the protein CASSPRDSLYEQYF. This chain links TRBV7-2 with TRBJ2-7; TRBD1 matches at 7 bases. Losses at the gene ends were 5 bases for V and 3 bases for J; bases not matched to a gene: 7. Germline V gene sequence: CDR1 SGHTA, CDR2 FQGNSA. This CDR3 is built from 14 residues. Filled out from reference TRBV7-2 and TRBJ2-7, the complete variable domain reads GAGVSQSPSNKVTEKGKDVELRCDPISGHTALYWYRQSLGQGLEFLIYFQGNSAPDKSGLPSDRFSAERTGGSVSTLTIQRTQQEDSAVYLCASSPRDSLYEQYFGPGTRLTVT.

V is TRBV7-2 and J is TRBJ1-1, with no clear D. The CDR3 totals 14 residues. Germline CDR1 SGHTA, CDR2 FQGNSA. V was cut by 4 bases and J by 4 bases, with 13 bases left in between. CDR3 in DNA: TGTGCCAGCAGCTCCCATGGACGAACCACTGAAGCTTTCTTT. Translation gives CASSSHGRTTEAFF.

The chain uses TRBV28 and TRBJ2-7; 9 bases match TRBD1. V trimming: 6 bases; J trimming: 5 bases; junction bases outside the gene matches: 8. CDR1 is MDHEN, CDR2 SYDVKM, per germline. The CDR3 spans 14 residues. CDR3 residues: CASRSGDRVDEQYF. DNA of the CDR3: TGTGCCAGCAGAAGTGGGGACAGGGTTGACGAGCAGTACTTC.

The V and J genes are TRBV15 and TRBJ1-4; D not certain. Trimming removed 5 bases at V and 0 bases at J, with 10 bases between. The CDR3 is made up of 15 amino acids. In germline, CDR1 is LNHNV, CDR2 YYDKDF (reference sequence). CDR3 loop: CATSRGAATNEKLFF. DNA for the CDR3: TGTGCCACCAGCCGAGGTGCTGCAACTAATGAAAAACTGTTTTTT.

This clonotype was counted only a few times. V and J are TRBV28 and TRBJ2-5; D is undetermined. Germline V CDR1 and CDR2: MDHEN, SYDVKM. The CDR3 consists of 14 residues. The ends were cut back, 6 bases at V and 0 bases at J, with 11 bases in the middle. CDR3: CASSPRLNQETQYF. CDR3 nucleotides: TGTGCCAGCAGCCCTAGGCTGAACCAAGAGACCCAGTACTTC.

V is TRBV20-1 and J is TRBJ2-5; 12 nucleotides agree with TRBD2. Germline V CDR1 and CDR2: DFQATT, SNEGSKA (reference sequence). This CDR3 comprises 18 residues. The V and J ends lost 6 bases and 5 bases, in that order; junction bases with no gene match: 19. CDR3 sequence: CSALDGKTSGGNRETQYF. DNA of the CDR3: TGCAGTGCCCTAGACGGAAAGACTAGCGGGGGCAATAGGGAGACCCAGTACTTC.

This clonotype was picked up a small number of times. DNA for the CDR3: TGTGCCAGCAGCACAGTCCGGGACTCGCCCGAGCAGTACTTC. It encodes CASSTVRDSPEQYF. This chain uses TRBV7-2 with TRBJ2-5, with D perhaps matching TRBD2 (6 bases). The J call may be mistaken, given a closer DNA end match to TRBJ2-7. The CDR3 extends over 14 amino acids. CDR1 SGHTA and CDR2 FQGNSA come from the germline V gene.

This clonotype was found a few times. V is TRBV6-5 and J is TRBJ1-2; D unclear. In germline, CDR1 is MNHEY, CDR2 SVGAGI. This CDR3 has 12 amino acids. V lost 2 bases and J 7 bases, leaving 8 bases between the germline ends. The CDR3 loop reads CASSYPTGGYTF. The CDR3 nucleotides are TGTGCCAGCAGTTACCCGACGGGTGGCTACACCTTC.

A few counts support this clonotype. The V gene is TRBV5-1, the J gene TRBJ1-1; 8 bases are a match to TRBD1. Losses at the gene ends were 4 bases for V and 0 bases for J; bases not matched to a gene: 14. This CDR3 region has 18 residues. CDR1 and CDR2 (germline): SGHRS, YFSETQ. CDR3 sequence reads: CASSSQQGAPSLNTEAFF. DNA for the CDR3: TGCGCCAGCAGCAGTCAGCAGGGGGCGCCGTCCCTGAACACTGAAGCTTTCTTT.

The rearrangement joins TRBV20-1 to TRBJ2-1; D gene uncertain. The CDR3 length is 11 residues. The ends were cut back, 5 bases at V and 4 bases at J, with 6 bases in the middle. CDR1 is DFQATT and CDR2 is SNEGSKA in the germline V gene (reference sequence). The CDR3 protein is CSASRYNEQFF. DNA for the CDR3: TGCAGTGCTTCTAGATACAATGAGCAGTTCTTC.

J is TRBJ1-1 and V is TRBV5-1; possibly TRBD1 for D (5 bases). CDR3 length: 14 residues. CDR1 is SGHRS, CDR2 YFSETQ, per germline. V shed 7 bases and J shed 4 bases, with 17 bases lying between them. CDR3: CASRNSGTGTEAFF. The CDR3 coding sequence is TGCGCCAGCCGAAATTCCGGGACGGGCACTGAAGCTTTCTTT.

There are a few counts of this clonotype. A clone one base away is much larger, so this may be a read error. V and J are TRBV4-3 and TRBJ2-7; D is perhaps TRBD2 (6 bases). CDR1 and CDR2 (germline): LGHNA, YSLEER. The CDR3 length is 14 residues. CDR3 in DNA: TGCGCCAGCAGCCAGGGGATGGGGAGGTACGAGCAGCACTTC. Translated: CASSQGMGRYEQHF.

This sequence joins TRBV4-1 and TRBJ2-7; TRBD2 matches at 10 bases. Germline assignment: CDR1 MGHRA and CDR2 YSYEKL. This CDR3 region has 15 residues. After removal of 1 base from V and 6 bases from J, the junction contained 6 bases not matched to a gene. CDR3 sequence: CASSQGQGLASEQYF. CDR3 DNA: TGCGCCAGCAGCCAAGGACAGGGACTAGCGAGCGAGCAGTACTTC.

This clonotype was detected a few times. The rearrangement joins TRBV7-9 to TRBJ2-5; D remains unclear. Trimming took 3 bases from V and 5 from J, leaving 19 bases between them. The CDR3 has 16 amino acids. The germline gives CDR1 SEHNR, CDR2 FQNEAQ (reference sequence). The CDR3 sequence: CASSLVSGRQKETQYF. DNA of the CDR3: TGTGCCAGCAGCTTGGTCTCGGGTCGGCAGAAGGAGACCCAGTACTTC.

The chain uses TRBV25-1 and TRBJ1-2; D perhaps matches TRBD1 (5 bases). The CDR3 extends over 14 amino acids. Germline CDR1 and CDR2: MGHDK and SYGVNS. Between the trimmed V and J ends, which lost 8 bases and 2 bases, there was a span of 15 bases. This CDR3 is CASVGAPGNYGYTF. CDR3 bases: TGTGCCAGCGTCGGGGCCCCGGGGAACTATGGCTACACCTTC.

There are a few counts of this clonotype. J is TRBJ2-5 and V is TRBV2; D unclear. Germline values: CDR1 SNHLY, CDR2 FYNNEI. V lost 7 bases and J 3 bases, leaving 15 bases between the germline ends. The CDR3 has 14 amino acids. CDR3 residues: CASTDTRVKETQYF. The CDR3 DNA reads TGTGCCAGCACTGATACTCGGGTAAAAGAGACCCAGTACTTC.

This clonotype was recorded many times. This sequence joins TRBV24-1 and TRBJ2-5, with 12 bases matching TRBD2. The CDR3 contains 16 residues. Germline V gene lookup returns CDR1 KGHDR and CDR2 SFDVKD. V lost 3 bases to trimming and J lost 5 bases; unmatched junction nucleotides: 6. The CDR3 sequence: CATSDQRTSGVETQYF. The CDR3 nucleotides are TGTGCCACCAGTGATCAAAGGACTAGCGGGGTGGAGACCCAGTACTTC.

This clonotype was found a few times. The chain links TRBV4-1 to TRBJ2-1; possibly TRBD2 for D (5 bases). V lost 0 bases, J lost 8 bases, and 14 bases lay in between. This CDR3 is 15 amino acids long. In germline, CDR1 is MGHRA, CDR2 YSYEKL. In nucleotides, the CDR3 is TGCGCCAGCAGCCAAGATGGAGGTAGTGGGGATGAGCAGTTCTTC. This codes for CASSQDGGSGDEQFF.

In its sample, this clonotype was seen a few times. CDR3 sequence: CSVNVGPRTSTEAFF. CDR3 coding DNA: TGCAGTGTTAATGTTGGCCCCCGCACCTCCACTGAAGCTTTCTTT. The chain is built from TRBV20-1 and TRBJ1-1; no clear D gene. The CDR3 runs to 15 residues. The V gene's germline CDR1 is DFQATT and CDR2 SNEGSKA (reference sequence). Trimming pared 7 bases from V and 4 bases from J, leaving 22 bases between.

This rearrangement joins TRBV7-8 to TRBJ2-5; D gene unclear. The DNA end favors TRBJ2-7, so the J call may be wrong. CDR3 size: 16 residues. Looked up from germline, CDR1 is SGHVS and CDR2 is FQNEAQ. The CDR3 sequence is CASSLVEPTLNYEQYF. In DNA, the CDR3 is TGTGCCAGCAGCTTAGTAGAGCCGACACTTAATTACGAGCAGTACTTC.

The chain employs TRBV5-1 and TRBJ2-1, with D tentatively TRBD2 (6 bases). Germline CDR1 reads SGHRS; CDR2 reads YFSETQ. This CDR3 is built from 15 residues. Between the trimmed V and J ends, which lost 4 bases and 3 bases, there was a span of 14 bases. In nucleotides, the CDR3 is TGCGCCAGCAGCCCGGGACTGTCCAACTACAATGAGCAGTTCTTC. Translation gives CASSPGLSNYNEQFF.